A single sample is the source of the 15 T cell receptor beta chains below, sequenced in a study of CD8 T cells in ankylosing spondylitis. One entry per CDR3 protein results from TCRdb running MiXCR on the 5' RACE reads. The sample has 150,000 to 200,000 distinct CDR3 sequences; roughly 13% are singletons. Sequencing input: blood, either unsorted or a sorted T cell fraction (not recorded which). The receptors shown here come from a female donor with ankylosing spondylitis or in good health (not recorded which).

This clonotype was picked up a small number of times. This rearrangement joins TRBV11-2 to TRBJ2-7; D tentatively fits TRBD1 or TRBD2 (5 bases each). The CDR3 totals 14 residues. V was cut by 3 bases and J by 6 bases, with 15 bases left in between. CDR1 SGHAT and CDR2 FQNNGV come from the germline V gene. CDR3 nucleotides: TGTGCCAGCAGCTTTTTGGCACAGGCGGGCGAGCAGTACTTC. Protein product: CASSFLAQAGEQYF.

The gene calls are TRBV5-1 and TRBJ2-7; D gene ambiguous. This CDR3 has 14 residues. V was shortened by 0 bases and J by 2 bases, with 9 bases between the two germline ends. Looked up from germline, CDR1 is SGHRS and CDR2 is YFSETQ. DNA of the CDR3: TGCGCCAGCAGCTTGGTAAGTCGAGCCTACGAGCAGTACTTC. Amino acid sequence: CASSLVSRAYEQYF.

This clonotype was detected many times. The rearrangement links TRBV4-3 to TRBJ2-3; TRBD2 matches 7 bases. CDR1 and CDR2 (germline): LGHNA, YSLEER. The CDR3 totals 17 residues. V shed 1 base and J 6 bases; nucleotides not matched to a gene: 13. The CDR3 loop reads CASSQGPGGLDGDTQYF. The CDR3 DNA sequence: TGCGCCAGCAGCCAAGGTCCCGGAGGACTAGATGGGGATACGCAGTATTTT.

The table lists this clonotype with many counts. This chain joins TRBV12-3 or TRBV12-4 and TRBJ1-5; TRBD1 aligns across 9 bases. V shed 5 bases and J 7 bases; nucleotides not matched to a gene: 6. The CDR3 totals 14 residues. The CDR3 nucleotides are TGTGCCAGCAGTCCACAGGGGGCATGGCAGCCCCAGCATTTT. Its protein is CASSPQGAWQPQHF.

V usage is TRBV7-2 and J usage is TRBJ1-5; D unresolved. The CDR3 runs 14 residues. V lost 1 base and J 6 bases, leaving 10 bases between the germline ends. In germline, CDR1 is SGHTA, CDR2 FQGNSA. Here the CDR3 reads CASSLDGPGQPQHF. The DNA of the CDR3 is TGTGCCAGCAGCTTAGATGGGCCAGGTCAGCCCCAGCATTTT.

Of note for this clonotype: A read error may be the cause here, since a much bigger clone is one base away. The chain employs TRBV6-5 and TRBJ2-1; D is unclear. In germline, CDR1 is MNHEY, CDR2 SVGAGI. CDR3 size: 12 residues. The CDR3 protein is CASTGSHNAQFF. DNA of the CDR3: TGTGCCAGCACCGGGTCCCACAATGCGCAGTTCTTC.

The chain couples TRBV20-1 to TRBJ1-6; no clear D. Germline V lookup: CDR1 DFQATT, CDR2 SNEGSKA (reference sequence). The CDR3 totals 12 residues. The V gene lost 5 bases and the J gene lost 7 bases, with 9 bases spanning the gap. The CDR3 sequence: CSAPNGNSPLHF. In DNA, the CDR3 is TGCAGTGCTCCTAATGGAAATTCACCCCTCCACTTT.

Comments on this clonotype: This could be a read error, since a much larger clone is one nucleotide away. V gene TRBV20-1 combines with J gene TRBJ1-2, with D unclear. Germline-derived CDR1 and CDR2 are DFQATT and SNEGSKA (reference sequence). The germline V and J ends were trimmed by 3 bases and 6 bases, with 14 bases remaining between them. The CDR3 totals 13 residues. The CDR3: CSASPDTTDGYTF. The CDR3, as DNA: TGCAGTGCTAGTCCCGACACGACCGATGGCTACACCTTC.

There are many counts of this clonotype. V and J are TRBV5-1 and TRBJ1-4; 8 bases are a match to TRBD1. Germline V gene lookup returns CDR1 SGHRS and CDR2 YFSETQ. The CDR3 consists of 16 residues. Trimming cost V 0 bases and J 3 bases; bases outside gene matches: 4. The CDR3: CASSLATGQANEKLFF. The DNA of the CDR3 is TGCGCCAGCAGCTTGGCCACGGGACAGGCTAATGAAAAACTGTTTTTT.

This clonotype was observed at least ten times. This sequence joins TRBV4-3 and TRBJ1-1, with D hard to call. Trimming pared 2 bases from V and 0 bases from J, leaving 7 bases between. Looked up from germline, CDR1 is LGHNA and CDR2 is YSLEER. CDR3 size: 14 residues. The CDR3 reads CASSQSRVNTEAFF. CDR3 coding DNA: TGCGCCAGCAGCCAAAGTCGAGTGAACACTGAAGCTTTCTTT.

This clonotype was detected a few times. The chain has TRBV6-2 or TRBV6-3 and TRBJ2-1; no definite D call. V lost 0 bases to trimming and J lost 8 bases, with 11 bases between them. Per germline, CDR1 MNHEY and CDR2 SVGEGT. CDR3 length: 14 residues. CDR3 in DNA: TGTGCCAGCAGTTACTCGCTTCTATCGGATGAGCAGTTCTTC. Its protein product is CASSYSLLSDEQFF.

This clonotype has a handful of counts. The CDR3 spells CASSLGTVGNTIYF. The CDR3 DNA follows: TGCGCCAGCAGCTTGGGGACCGTCGGAAACACCATATATTTT. The chain links TRBV5-1 to TRBJ1-3; D remains ambiguous. V was trimmed by 0 bases and J by 4 bases, leaving 8 bases between them. Per germline, CDR1 SGHRS and CDR2 YFSETQ. CDR3 length: 14 amino acids.

This clonotype was seen repeatedly, ten times or more. The V call is TRBV28, the J call TRBJ2-5; D not certain. CDR3 length equals 13 residues. The germline CDR1 and CDR2 sequences are MDHEN and SYDVKM. With 3 bases removed from V and 5 bases from J, the gap between germline ends came to 10 bases. CDR3 region: CASSFVVWETQYF. The CDR3 nucleotides read TGTGCCAGCAGTTTCGTCGTGTGGGAGACCCAGTACTTC.

This clonotype was seen ten or more times. The gene calls are TRBV28 and TRBJ1-1, with 9 nucleotides matching TRBD1. This CDR3 comprises 14 residues. Trimming cost V 9 bases and J 3 bases; bases outside gene matches: 8. CDR1 MDHEN and CDR2 SYDVKM come from the germline V gene. The CDR3 region has the DNA TGTGCCAGTTGGGGGACAGGGAGAGACACTGAAGCTTTCTTT. This sequence encodes CASWGTGRDTEAFF.

This clonotype was observed a handful of times. This CDR3 is missing its conserved last phenylalanine or tryptophan, likely due to a read error. The chain combines TRBV5-1 with TRBJ1-5; D may be TRBD1 (6 bases). The germline V gene has CDR1 SGHRS and CDR2 YFSETQ. With 4 bases removed from V and 3 bases from J, the gap between germline ends came to 14 bases. The CDR3 is 15 residues long. Written as DNA, the CDR3 is TGCGCCAGCAGCCCGGGAGGGGGTGACAATCAGCCCCAGCATTGT. It translates to CASSPGGGDNQPQHC.